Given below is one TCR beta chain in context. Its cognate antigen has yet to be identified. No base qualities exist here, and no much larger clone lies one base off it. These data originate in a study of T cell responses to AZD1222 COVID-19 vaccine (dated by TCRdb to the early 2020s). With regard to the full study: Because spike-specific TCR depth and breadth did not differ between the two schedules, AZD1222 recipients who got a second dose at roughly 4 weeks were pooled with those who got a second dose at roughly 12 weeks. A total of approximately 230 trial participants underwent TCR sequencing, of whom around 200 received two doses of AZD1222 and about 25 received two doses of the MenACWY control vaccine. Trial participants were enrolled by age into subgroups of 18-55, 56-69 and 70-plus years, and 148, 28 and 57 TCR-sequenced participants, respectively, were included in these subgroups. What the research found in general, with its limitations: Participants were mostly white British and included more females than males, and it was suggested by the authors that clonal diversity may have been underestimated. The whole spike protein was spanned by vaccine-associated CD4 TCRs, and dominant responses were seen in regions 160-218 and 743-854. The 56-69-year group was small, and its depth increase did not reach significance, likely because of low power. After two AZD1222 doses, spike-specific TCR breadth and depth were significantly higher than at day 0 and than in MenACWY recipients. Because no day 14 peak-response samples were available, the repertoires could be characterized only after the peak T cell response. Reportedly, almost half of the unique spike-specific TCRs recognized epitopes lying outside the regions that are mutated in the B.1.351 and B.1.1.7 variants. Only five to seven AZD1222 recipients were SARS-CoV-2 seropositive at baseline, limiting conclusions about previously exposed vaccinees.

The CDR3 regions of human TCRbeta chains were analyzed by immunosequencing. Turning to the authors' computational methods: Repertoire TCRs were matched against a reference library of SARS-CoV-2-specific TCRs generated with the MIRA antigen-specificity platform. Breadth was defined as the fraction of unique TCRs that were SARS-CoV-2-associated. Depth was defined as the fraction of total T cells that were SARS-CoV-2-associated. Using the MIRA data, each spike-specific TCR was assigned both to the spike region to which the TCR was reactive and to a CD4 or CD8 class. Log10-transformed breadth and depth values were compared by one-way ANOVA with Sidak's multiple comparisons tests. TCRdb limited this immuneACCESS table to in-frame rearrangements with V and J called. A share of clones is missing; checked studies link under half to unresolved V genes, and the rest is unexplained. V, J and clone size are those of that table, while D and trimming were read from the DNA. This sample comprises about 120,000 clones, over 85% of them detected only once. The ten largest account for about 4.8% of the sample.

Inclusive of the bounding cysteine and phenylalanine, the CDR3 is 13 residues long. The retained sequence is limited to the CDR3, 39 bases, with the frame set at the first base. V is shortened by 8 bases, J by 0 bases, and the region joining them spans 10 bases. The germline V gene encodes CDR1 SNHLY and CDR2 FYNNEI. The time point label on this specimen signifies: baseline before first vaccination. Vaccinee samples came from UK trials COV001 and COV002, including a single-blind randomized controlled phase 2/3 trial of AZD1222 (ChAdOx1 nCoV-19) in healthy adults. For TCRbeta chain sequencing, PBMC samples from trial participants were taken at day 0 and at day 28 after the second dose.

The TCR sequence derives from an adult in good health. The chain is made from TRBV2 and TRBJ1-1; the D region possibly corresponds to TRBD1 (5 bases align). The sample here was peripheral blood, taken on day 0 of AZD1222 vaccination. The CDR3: CASALRVNTEAFF. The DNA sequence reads TGTGCCAGCGCCCTCAGGGTGAACACTGAAGCTTTCTTT.